The 5 T cell receptor beta chains presented below share a single source sample, sequenced in a study of T cells in Graves' hyperthyroidism and ophthalmopathy (dated by TCRdb to between 2018 and 2021). The method behind the library was multiplex PCR. The instrument given in TCRdb is Illumina HiSeq 2000. The TCR beta CDR3 regions were amplified from the RNA transcripts. The TCR CDR3 was subjected to a first round of RT-PCR using the HTBI primer set and the Qiagen OneStep RT-PCR kit. TCRdb reprocessing: public reads trimmed at Q25 with fastp, clones called with MiXCR, in-frame beta chains kept. Under each unique CDR3 protein, matching rows form one entry showing the most common genes and DNA. The sample table shows 300,000 or so distinct CDR3 sequences, and roughly 17% are seen once. Of the sample, roughly 33% falls within the top ten clones. Sequenced material: blood. The receptors here all came from a man aged 25 to 40 with Graves' hyperthyroidism.

In this sample, this clonotype turned up many times. The CDR3 here is CASSYLVLGELFF. The CDR3 DNA sequence: TGTGCCAGCAGTTACCTTGTACTCGGGGAGCTGTTTTTT. This chain joins TRBV6-5 and TRBJ2-2; D gene unclear. The CDR3 loop spans 13 amino acids. V was clipped by 2 bases and J by 7 bases, with 8 bases between them. The V gene's germline CDR1 is MNHEY and CDR2 SVGAGI.

This clonotype was found many times. V and J are TRBV12-3 or TRBV12-4 and TRBJ1-1; D remains ambiguous. CDR3 length: 13 residues. Trimming took 1 base from V and 6 from J, leaving 9 bases between them. The CDR3 protein is CASSLGGRAEAFF. DNA for the CDR3: TGTGCCAGCAGTTTAGGAGGGAGGGCTGAAGCTTTCTTT.

This clonotype occurred many times. The V gene is TRBV5-1, the J gene TRBJ2-3; 7 positions agree with TRBD1. This CDR3 is 15 amino acids long. Germline CDR1 is SGHRS and CDR2 is YFSETQ. The trim removed 4 bases at V and 2 bases at J, leaving 7 bases unmatched. CDR3 protein: CASSPQGSDTDTQYF. The DNA of the CDR3 is TGCGCCAGCAGCCCACAGGGGAGTGACACAGATACGCAGTATTTT.

This clonotype was seen repeatedly, ten times or more. V usage is TRBV2 and J usage is TRBJ1-4; possible D gene TRBD1, 5 bases. V lost 10 bases to trimming and J lost 8 bases, with 14 bases between them. The CDR3 is 12 residues long. Germline V gives CDR1 SNHLY, CDR2 FYNNEI. CDR3 sequence (DNA): TGTGCCACCAGGGAGGAGGGCGAAAAACTGTTTTTT. It yields the protein CATREEGEKLFF. The full variable domain, completed using reference TRBV2 and TRBJ1-4, is EPEVTQTPSHQVTQMGQEVILRCVPISNHLYFYWYRQILGQKVEFLVSFYNNEISEKSEIFDDQFSVERPDGSNFTLKIRSTKLEDSAMYFCATREEGEKLFFGSGTQLSVL.

In this sample, this clonotype turned up many times. The V gene is TRBV20-1, the J gene TRBJ2-3; possible D gene TRBD1, 5 bases. The ends were cut back, 6 bases at V and 2 bases at J, with 9 bases in the middle. Germline V gene data show CDR1 as DFQATT and CDR2 as SNEGSKA (reference sequence). The CDR3 is 12 amino acids. CDR3: CSAVDNTDTQYF. The CDR3 DNA reads TGCAGTGCCGTGGACAACACAGATACGCAGTATTTT.